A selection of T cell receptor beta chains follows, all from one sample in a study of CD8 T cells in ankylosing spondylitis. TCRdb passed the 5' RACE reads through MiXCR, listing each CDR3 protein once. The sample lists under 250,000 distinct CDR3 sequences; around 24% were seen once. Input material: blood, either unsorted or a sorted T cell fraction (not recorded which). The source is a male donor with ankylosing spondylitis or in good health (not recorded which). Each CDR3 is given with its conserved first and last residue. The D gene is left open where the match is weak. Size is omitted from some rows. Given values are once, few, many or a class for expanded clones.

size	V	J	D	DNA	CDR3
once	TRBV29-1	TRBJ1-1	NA	TGCAGCGTTGAACGGGGGAAGAGCACTGAAGCTTTCTTT	CSVERGKSTEAFF
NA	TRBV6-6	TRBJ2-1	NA	TGTGCCAGCACCCAGAGGGGTATGCAGTTCTTC	CASTQRGMQFF
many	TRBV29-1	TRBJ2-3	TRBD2	TGCAGCGTTGGGACTAGTCAGGTCGGTACGCAGTATTTT	CSVGTSQVGTQYF
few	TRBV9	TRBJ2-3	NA	TGTGCCAGCAGCATATACACCGGAGCTAGCACAGATACGCAGTATTTT	CASSIYTGASTDTQYF
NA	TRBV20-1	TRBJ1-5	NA	TGCAGTGCTAGAGACCCCGGGAATCAGCCCCAGCATTTT	CSARDPGNQPQHF
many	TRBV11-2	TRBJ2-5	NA	TGTGCCAGCAGCTTACAGGGATATGAGACCCAGTACTTC	CASSLQGYETQYF
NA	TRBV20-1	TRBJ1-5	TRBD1	TGCAGTGCATTACAGGGGACTAATCAGCCCCAGCATTTT	CSALQGTNQPQHF
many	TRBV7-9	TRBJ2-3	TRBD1	TGTGCCAGCAGCCCAGAGGGACAGGGAGTGACAGATACGCAGTATTTT	CASSPEGQGVTDTQYF
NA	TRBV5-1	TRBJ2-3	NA	TGCGCCAGCAGCTTGGGGGTCGGAGTAACAGATACGCAGTATTTT	CASSLGVGVTDTQYF
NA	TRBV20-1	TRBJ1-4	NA	TGCAGTGCGCCCCGGGACAAGGGGGAAAAACTGTTTTTT	CSAPRDKGEKLFF
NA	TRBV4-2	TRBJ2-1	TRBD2	TGTGCCAGCAGCCAAGGGGCGGGAGGGACGAGGAATGAGCAGTTCTTC	CASSQGAGGTRNEQFF
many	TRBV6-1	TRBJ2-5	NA	TGTGCCAGCAGCCCTAGGTGGGCTCGAGAGACCCAGTACTTC	CASSPRWARETQYF
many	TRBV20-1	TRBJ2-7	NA	TGCAGTGCTAGCGGAACCCAGGGACACAGCTACGAGCAGTACTTC	CSASGTQGHSYEQYF
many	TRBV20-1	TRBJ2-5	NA	TGCAGTGCCCGGAATACAGAGACCCAGTACTTC	CSARNTETQYF
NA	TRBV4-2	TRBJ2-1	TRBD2	TGTGCCAGCAGCCGAGCGGAGAAGGGACTAGCGGGAGTCCGCTCCTACAATGAGCAGTTCTTC	CASSRAEKGLAGVRSYNEQFF
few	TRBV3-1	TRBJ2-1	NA	TGTGCCAGCAGCCAAGTGTACGCCACCTACAATGAGCAGTTCTTC	CASSQVYATYNEQFF
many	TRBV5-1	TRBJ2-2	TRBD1	TGCGCCAGCCGGGACAGGGAGGGCACCGGGGAGCTGTTTTTT	CASRDREGTGELFF
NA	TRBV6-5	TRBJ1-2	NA	TGTGCCAGCAGTTACTCGGACACCGTCTATGGCTACACCTTC	CASSYSDTVYGYTF
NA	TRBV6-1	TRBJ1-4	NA	TGTGCCAGCAGAAAAGGACAGTCCTCCTATGAAAAACTGTTTTTT	CASRKGQSSYEKLFF
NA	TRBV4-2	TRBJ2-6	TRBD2	TGTGCCAGCAGCCAAGTTTTAGCGGGAGGCTCTGGGGCCAACGTCCTGACTTTC	CASSQVLAGGSGANVLTF
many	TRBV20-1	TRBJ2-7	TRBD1	TGCAGTGCGCGCCCCGGGACAGGAACCTACGAGCAGTACTTC	CSARPGTGTYEQYF
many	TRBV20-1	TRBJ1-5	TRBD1	TGCAGTGCTAGAGAGGGGACAGTAAATCAGCCCCAGCATTTT	CSAREGTVNQPQHF
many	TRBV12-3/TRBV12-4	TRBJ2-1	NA	TGTGCCAGCAGTTTCCTAGGCAATGAGCAGTTCTTC	CASSFLGNEQFF
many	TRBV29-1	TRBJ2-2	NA	TGCAGCGTTGGTGCGGGACTTCTGAACACCGGGGAGCTGTTTTTT	CSVGAGLLNTGELFF
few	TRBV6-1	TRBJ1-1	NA	TGTGCCAGCAGTGAAGCTGGACTTTTTGAAGCTTTCTTT	CASSEAGLFEAFF
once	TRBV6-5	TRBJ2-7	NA	TGTGCCAGCAGTTACCTGGACAGCTCCTACGAGCAGTACTTC	CASSYLDSSYEQYF
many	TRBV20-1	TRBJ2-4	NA	TGCAGTGCCTGGAGGACAGTCAAAAACATTCAGTACTTC	CSAWRTVKNIQYF
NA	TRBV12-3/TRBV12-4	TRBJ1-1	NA	TGTGCCAGCAGTGGTAAAACAGTGAACACTGAAGCTTTCTTT	CASSGKTVNTEAFF
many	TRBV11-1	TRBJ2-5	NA	TGTGCCAGCAGCTTACGTGCACTCCAAGAGACCCAGTACTTC	CASSLRALQETQYF
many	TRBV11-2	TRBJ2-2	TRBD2	TGTGCCAGCAGCTCGCTAGCGGGATCGTCCGGGGAGCTGTTTTTT	CASSSLAGSSGELFF
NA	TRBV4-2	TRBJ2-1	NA	TGTGCCAGCAGCCGATCAGCCGCGGGATCCTACAATGAGCAGTTCTTC	CASSRSAAGSYNEQFF
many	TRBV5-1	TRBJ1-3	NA	TGCGCCAGCAGCCCGAGTCAGGGCACCTCTGGAAACACCATATATTTT	CASSPSQGTSGNTIYF
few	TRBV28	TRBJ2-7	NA	TGTGCCAGCAGTTTACTAGTTCGGCCGTGGGAGCAGTACTTC	CASSLLVRPWEQYF
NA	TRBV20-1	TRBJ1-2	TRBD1	TGCAGTGCCGAAACAGGGGAAACCGGCTATGGCTACACCTTC	CSAETGETGYGYTF
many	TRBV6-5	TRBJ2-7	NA	TGTGCCAGCAGCCCGGGACATCACGAGCAGTACTTC	CASSPGHHEQYF
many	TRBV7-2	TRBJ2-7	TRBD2	TGTGCCAGCAGCTTAGCGCCTAGCGGAGGAGCTTTCGCCTACGAGCAGTACTTC	CASSLAPSGGAFAYEQYF
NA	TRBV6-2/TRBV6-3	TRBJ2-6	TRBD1	TGTGCCAGCAGTCCCCGACAGGGTGGTATTTCGGTGAGCGGGGCCAACGTCCTGACTTTC	CASSPRQGGISVSGANVLTF
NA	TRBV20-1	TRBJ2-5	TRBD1	TGCAGTGCCCCGGGACAGTACCAAGAGACCCAGTACTTC	CSAPGQYQETQYF
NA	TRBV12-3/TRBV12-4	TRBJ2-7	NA	TGTGCCAGCAGTTTACGGGACGGTACCTACGAGCAGTACTTC	CASSLRDGTYEQYF
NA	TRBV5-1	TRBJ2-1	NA	TGCGCCAGCAGCCTTCTGGGGACCTCCTACAATGAGCAGTTCTTC	CASSLLGTSYNEQFF
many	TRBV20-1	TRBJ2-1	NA	TGCAGTGCTAGACCGGGATACAATGAGCAGTTCTTC	CSARPGYNEQFF
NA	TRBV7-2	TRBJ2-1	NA	TGTGCCAGCAGCTTACGGTGGAATGAGCAGTTCTTC	CASSLRWNEQFF
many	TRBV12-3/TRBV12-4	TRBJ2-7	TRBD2	TGTGCCAGCAGTCCCCAAGGGAGGGCTTTCAACGAGCAGTACTTC	CASSPQGRAFNEQYF
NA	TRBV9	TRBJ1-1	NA	TGTGCCAGCAGCCTCTCGGGCGGGGTCACTGAAGCTTTCTTT	CASSLSGGVTEAFF
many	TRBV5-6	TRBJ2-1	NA	TGTGCCAGCAGCCGGGACCAGCAAGATGAGCAGTTCTTC	CASSRDQQDEQFF
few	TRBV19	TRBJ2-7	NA	TGTGCCAGTAGTATAGCGGGAGTCGGGACCTACGAGCAGTACTTC	CASSIAGVGTYEQYF
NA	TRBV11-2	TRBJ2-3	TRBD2	TGTGCCAGCAGCTTTAGGGAGACTAGCGGGGGCACAGATACGCAGTATTTT	CASSFRETSGGTDTQYF
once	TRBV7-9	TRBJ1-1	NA	TGTGCCAGCGTCCGAACGGGACGGAACACTGAAGCTTTCTTT	CASVRTGRNTEAFF
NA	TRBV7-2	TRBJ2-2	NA	TGTGCCAGCAGTCTTGAGCACACCGGGGAGCTGTTTTTT	CASSLEHTGELFF
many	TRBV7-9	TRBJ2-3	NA	TGTGCCAGCAGCCCCTCGGCTGGCGCAGATACGCAGTATTTT	CASSPSAGADTQYF
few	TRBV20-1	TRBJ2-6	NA	TGCAGTGCTCGAGGAGGGAGCTCTGGGGCCAACGTCCTGACTTTC	CSARGGSSGANVLTF
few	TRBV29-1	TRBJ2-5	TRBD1	TGCAGCGTTGGGACAGGGGCCCAAGAGACCCAGTACTTC	CSVGTGAQETQYF